This TCR beta chain was captured by sequencing in a study of blood T cell repertoires in COVID-19. From germline, CDR1 is GTSNPN and CDR2 SVGIG (reference sequence). The junction had 11 bases not matched to a gene; V was cut back by 0 bases and J by 9 bases. The CDR3 covers 14 residues. Per the original data handling: Nucleated cell number was recorded as an estimate derived from reference gene primer amplification. The data were produced by immunoSEQ multiplex PCR, yet TCRdb's version contains in-frame clones alone and is incomplete. From that table come the V and J calls and clone size; the DNA was used to work out D and trimming. The repertoire holds 75,000 to 100,000 clones, with about four fifths as singletons.

The chain is built from TRBV30 and TRBJ2-7, with 7 bases identical to TRBD1. Sequences were obtained from peripheral blood. The receptor was derived from a man between 65 and 79 years old with acute or convalescent COVID-19. CDR3 loop: CAWSVKGARWGQYF. The CDR3 DNA reads TGTGCCTGGAGTGTAAAGGGGGCTCGGTGGGGGCAGTACTTC.